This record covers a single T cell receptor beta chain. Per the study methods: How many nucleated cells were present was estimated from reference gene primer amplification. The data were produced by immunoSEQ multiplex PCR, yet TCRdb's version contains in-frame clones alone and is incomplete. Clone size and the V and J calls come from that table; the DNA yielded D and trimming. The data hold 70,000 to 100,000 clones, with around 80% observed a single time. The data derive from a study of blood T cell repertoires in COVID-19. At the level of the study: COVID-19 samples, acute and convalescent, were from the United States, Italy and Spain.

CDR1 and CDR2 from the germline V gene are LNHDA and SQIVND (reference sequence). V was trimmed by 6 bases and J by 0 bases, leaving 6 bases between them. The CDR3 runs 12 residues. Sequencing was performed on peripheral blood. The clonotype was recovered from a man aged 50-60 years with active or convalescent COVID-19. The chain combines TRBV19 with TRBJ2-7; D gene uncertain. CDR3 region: CASSTASYEQYF. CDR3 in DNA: TGTGCCAGTAGCACAGCCTCCTACGAGCAGTACTTC.